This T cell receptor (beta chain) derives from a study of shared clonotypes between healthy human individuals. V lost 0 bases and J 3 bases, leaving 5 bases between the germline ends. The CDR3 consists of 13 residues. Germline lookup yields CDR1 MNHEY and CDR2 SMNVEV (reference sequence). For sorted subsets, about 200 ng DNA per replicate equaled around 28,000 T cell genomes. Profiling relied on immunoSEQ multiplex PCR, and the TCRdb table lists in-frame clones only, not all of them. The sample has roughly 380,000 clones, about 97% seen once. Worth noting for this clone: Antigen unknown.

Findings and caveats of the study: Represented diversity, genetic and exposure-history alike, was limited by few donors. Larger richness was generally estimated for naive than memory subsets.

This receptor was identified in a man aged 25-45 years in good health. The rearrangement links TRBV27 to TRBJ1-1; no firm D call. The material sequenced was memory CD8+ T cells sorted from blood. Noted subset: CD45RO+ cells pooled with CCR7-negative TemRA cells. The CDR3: CASSLSVYTEAFF. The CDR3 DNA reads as TGTGCCAGCAGTTTATCGGTCTACACTGAAGCTTTCTTT.